The 29 T cell receptor beta chains reported below all come from one sample, sequenced in a study of blood T cell repertoires in COVID-19. Sequenced by immunoSEQ multiplex PCR; TCRdb stores in-frame clones only, minus some. The sample lists under 200,000 clones; approximately 90% were seen once. The material sequenced was peripheral blood. The source of these receptors is a man aged 18 to 30 with COVID-19, enrolled during active disease.

There are a few counts of this clone. The V gene is TRBV6-6, the J gene TRBJ2-5, with a weak D call TRBD1 (6 bases). The CDR3 length is 15 residues. Trimming stripped 4 bases from V and 2 bases from J, with 14 bases between. CDR1 is MNHNY, CDR2 SVGAGI, per germline (reference sequence). CDR3: CASSSSVTGQETQYF. CDR3 sequence (DNA): TGTGCCAGCAGTTCCTCGGTTACAGGGCAAGAGACCCAGTACTTC.

The rearrangement joins TRBV7-9 to TRBJ1-2; D gene ambiguous. V was pared by 1 base and J by 6 bases, with 15 bases between. The V gene's germline CDR1 is SEHNR and CDR2 FQNEAQ (reference sequence). There are 15 residues in the CDR3. The CDR3 protein is CASSLDFGSFNGYTF. The CDR3 DNA sequence: TGTGCCAGCAGCTTAGATTTCGGGTCCTTTAATGGCTACACCTTC.

Details on this clone: One end of the junction fails to match germline, which may point to a read error. V usage is TRBV7-6 and J usage is TRBJ1-4, with 7 positions matching TRBD1. The CDR3 is 17 amino acids. Germline CDR1 is SGHVS and CDR2 is FNYEAQ. CDR3 DNA sequence: TGTGCCAGCAGCACCTTCAACAGGGGCCCTTCCCATGAAAAACTGCTTTTT. Encoded protein: CASSTFNRGPSHEKLLF.

The chain has TRBV28 and TRBJ2-2; 8 bases align to TRBD2. The germline V gene encodes CDR1 MDHEN and CDR2 SYDVKM. Trimming took 3 bases from V and 3 from J; bases not matched to a gene: 15. The CDR3 extends over 19 amino acids. The CDR3 region is CASSFPSGTGGGDTGELFF. The CDR3, as DNA: TGTGCCAGCAGTTTCCCCTCCGGCACCGGGGGGGGAGACACCGGGGAGCTGTTTTTT.

This chain links TRBV4-3 with TRBJ2-7, with TRBD2 matching over 7 bases. Per the germline V gene, CDR1 is LGHNA and CDR2 is YSLEER. The J segment lost 1 base and the V segment lost 0 bases, leaving 12 bases of the junction unmatched. The length of the CDR3 is 18 residues. CDR3 sequence: CASSQEAQRDLKSYEQYF. For the CDR3, the DNA is TGCGCCAGCAGCCAAGAGGCCCAGCGGGATTTGAAGTCCTACGAGCAGTACTTC.

J is TRBJ2-1 and V is TRBV5-8, with TRBD2 matching over 11 bases. The CDR3 has 15 residues. J lost 6 bases, V lost 4 bases, and 6 bases had no gene match. From germline, CDR1 is SGHTS and CDR2 YDEGEE. The CDR3: CASSLTSGRFNEQFF. The CDR3 DNA is TGTGCCAGCAGCCTAACTAGCGGGAGATTCAATGAGCAGTTCTTC.

V gene TRBV11-2 combines with J gene TRBJ2-7, with 10 positions matching TRBD1. Per germline, CDR1 SGHAT and CDR2 FQNNGV. CDR3 size: 16 residues. Trimming removed 2 bases from V and 2 bases from J; junction bases left unmatched: 6. As DNA, the CDR3 is TGTGCCAGCAGCTTATTAAGAGACAGGGGGCCCTACGAGCAGTACTTC. This translates into CASSLLRDRGPYEQYF.

This chain uses TRBV30 with TRBJ2-7; maybe TRBD2 (6 bases). CDR3 length: 16 residues. Trimming removed 3 bases from V and 7 bases from J, with 25 bases in between. Germline CDR1 GTSNPN, CDR2 SVGIG (reference sequence). This CDR3 reads CAWRPTTGTPGREQYF. The CDR3 nucleotides are TGTGCCTGGAGGCCTACAACCGGGACTCCTGGACGGGAGCAGTACTTC.

This chain joins TRBV6-5 and TRBJ1-5; 7 bases are a match to TRBD1. Germline V gene sequence: CDR1 MNHEY, CDR2 SVGAGI. Trimming removed 10 bases from V and 7 bases from J; junction bases left unmatched: 16. This CDR3 has 15 residues. The CDR3 DNA is TGTGCCACCTCGACAGGGAAAAGGTACGGACAGCCCCAGCATTTT. Residues: CATSTGKRYGQPQHF.

The chain combines TRBV9 with TRBJ2-4; 8 bases line up with TRBD2. The CDR3 contains 15 residues. Germline V gives CDR1 SGDLS, CDR2 YYNGEE. V dropped 2 bases and J dropped 8; count of bases not matched to a gene: 9. CDR3 protein: CASSVGLGELDIQYF. CDR3 coding DNA: TGTGCCAGCAGCGTGGGACTAGGGGAGCTAGACATTCAGTACTTC.

The CDR3 here is CASSKVLADSYEQYF. The CDR3 nucleotides are TGTGCCAGCTCCAAGGTACTAGCGGACTCCTACGAGCAGTACTTC. This sequence joins TRBV2 and TRBJ2-7; 8 bases fit TRBD2. The length of the CDR3 is 15 residues. V shed 8 bases, J shed 0 bases, and the junction held 9 bases outside the gene matches. The germline V gene has CDR1 SNHLY and CDR2 FYNNEI.

The chain uses TRBV5-1 and TRBJ2-1, with D perhaps TRBD1 (6 bases). The germline V gene has CDR1 SGHRS and CDR2 YFSETQ. The CDR3 is 16 residues long. V shed 2 bases and J shed 0 bases, with 12 bases lying between them. The CDR3 coding sequence is TGCGCCAGCAGCTTCCCCAGGGGAATCTCCTACAATGAGCAGTTCTTC. This gives the protein CASSFPRGISYNEQFF.

This chain connects TRBV2 to TRBJ2-7; 7 bases match TRBD2. Germline V gives CDR1 SNHLY, CDR2 FYNNEI. The CDR3 has 15 amino acids. Trimming cost V 7 bases and J 1 base; bases outside gene matches: 10. CDR3 sequence (DNA): TGTGCCAGCATGGGGAGGGACCCGCGGTCCTACGAGCAGTACTTC. The encoded protein is CASMGRDPRSYEQYF.

The chain joins TRBV28 to TRBJ2-7; D may be TRBD2 (6 bases). Germline CDR1 is MDHEN and CDR2 is SYDVKM. V was shortened by 6 bases and J by 2 bases, with 17 bases between the two germline ends. CDR3 length: 15 residues. The CDR3 reads CASSQLGGPTYEQYF. Written as DNA, the CDR3 is TGTGCCAGCAGCCAATTGGGGGGTCCCACCTACGAGCAGTACTTC.

This clone was seen more than once but under ten times. The chain uses TRBV7-9 and TRBJ2-1, with 16 bases aligning to TRBD2. Germline-derived CDR1 and CDR2 are SEHNR and FQNEAQ (reference sequence). The CDR3 length is 15 residues. The trim removed 10 bases at V and 7 bases at J, leaving 7 bases unmatched. The CDR3: CATMGLAGGVNEQFF. CDR3 sequence (DNA): TGTGCCACCATGGGACTAGCGGGAGGGGTAAATGAGCAGTTCTTC.

The chain recombines TRBV7-3 with TRBJ2-2, with D perhaps matching TRBD1 (5 bases). V was trimmed by 6 bases and J by 8 bases, leaving 13 bases between them. The CDR3 runs 13 residues. The germline CDR1 and CDR2 sequences are SGHTA and FQGTGA. The CDR3 is CASRPAGKGELFF. The CDR3 coding sequence is TGTGCCAGCAGACCTGCAGGGAAAGGGGAGCTGTTTTTT. The whole variable domain, filled in from reference TRBV7-3 and TRBJ2-2, reads GAGVSQTPSNKVTEKGKYVELRCDPISGHTALYWYRQSLGQGPEFLIYFQGTGAADDSGLPNDRFFAVRPEGSVSTLKIQRTERGDSAVYLCASRPAGKGELFFGEGSRLTVL.

On this clone itself: One junction end does not reproduce the germline sequence, and a read error may be involved. J is TRBJ2-7 and V is TRBV30; 7 nucleotides align to TRBD2. Looked up from germline, CDR1 is GTSNPN and CDR2 is SVGIG (reference sequence). This CDR3 comprises 13 residues. As DNA, the CDR3 is TGTGCCTGGAGTGGAGAAGGGACTACGGGGAAGAACTTC. This translates into CAWSGEGTTGKNF. Combining the CDR3 with reference TRBV30 and TRBJ2-7 gives the whole variable domain SQTIHQWPATLVQPVGSPLSLECTVEGTSNPNLYWYRQAAGRGLQLLFYSVGIGQISSEVPQNLSASRPQDRQFILSSKKLLLSDSGFYLCAWSGEGTTGKNFGPGTRLTVT.

V gene TRBV19 combines with J gene TRBJ2-1, with 12 bases matching TRBD2. Germline CDR1 and CDR2: LNHDA and SQIVND (reference sequence). The CDR3 totals 15 residues. After removal of 2 bases from V and 9 bases from J, the junction contained 5 bases not matched to a gene. CDR3 sequence reads: CASSIKSSGRGEQFF. The CDR3 coding sequence is TGTGCCAGTAGTATAAAATCTAGCGGGAGGGGTGAGCAGTTCTTC. Using reference TRBV19 and TRBJ2-1 for the parts outside the CDR3, the full variable domain is DGGITQSPKYLFRKEGQNVTLSCEQNLNHDAMYWYRQDPGQGLRLIYYSQIVNDFQKGDIAEGYSVSREKKESFPLTVTSAQKNPTAFYLCASSIKSSGRGEQFFGPGTRLTVL.

The chain couples TRBV10-3 to TRBJ2-1, with 11 bases fitting TRBD1. CDR1 and CDR2 (germline): ENHRY, SYGVKD. The CDR3 extends over 15 amino acids. V lost 3 bases to trimming and J lost 7 bases; unmatched junction nucleotides: 5. CDR3 amino acids: CAISDRTGGWNEQFF. CDR3 bases: TGTGCCATCAGTGATCGGACAGGGGGCTGGAATGAGCAGTTCTTC.

This sequence joins TRBV15 and TRBJ2-1; 9 bases align to TRBD2. CDR1 LNHNV and CDR2 YYDKDF come from the germline V gene (reference sequence). CDR3 length equals 17 residues. The V gene end was trimmed by 4 bases and the J gene end by 2 bases; junction bases not matched to a gene: 9. CDR3 residues: CATSTWGREGPYNEQFF. In DNA form, the CDR3 reads TGTGCCACCAGCACCTGGGGGCGGGAGGGCCCCTACAATGAGCAGTTCTTC.

The rearrangement links TRBV18 to TRBJ2-7; no reliable D call. CDR3 length: 14 residues. Germline V lookup: CDR1 KGHSH, CDR2 LQKENI. Trimming stripped 3 bases from V and 6 bases from J, with 15 bases between. The CDR3 spells CASSPELTIAEQYF. The CDR3 DNA is TGTGCCAGCTCACCCGAGTTAACTATAGCCGAGCAGTACTTC.

CDR3 protein: CASSLFPGTDTQYF. The DNA for the CDR3 is TGTGCCAGCAGCTTGTTTCCAGGAACAGATACGCAGTATTTT. The rearrangement joins TRBV5-4 to TRBJ2-3; D call uncertain. The CDR3 has 14 amino acids. Germline V CDR1 and CDR2: SGHNT, YYREEE (reference sequence). V gave up 1 base and J gave up 3 bases, with 9 bases separating them.

The chain uses TRBV11-3 and TRBJ2-1; maybe TRBD1 (6 bases). V dropped 0 bases and J dropped 5 bases, with 17 bases sitting between them. The CDR3 has 17 residues. Germline CDR1 and CDR2: SGHNT and YENEEA. The CDR3 region has the DNA TGTGCCAGCAGCTTAGATCAGGGGCTCGGCAGAGACAATGAGCAGTTCTTC. It encodes CASSLDQGLGRDNEQFF.

The V and J genes are TRBV11-2 and TRBJ1-1, with TRBD1 matching 9 bases. The CDR3 is made up of 16 amino acids. V lost 3 bases to trimming and J lost 1 base; unmatched junction nucleotides: 6. Germline V gene data show CDR1 as SGHAT and CDR2 as FQNNGV. The CDR3 reads CASSFPLGQGNTEAFF. CDR3 nucleotide sequence: TGTGCCAGCAGCTTCCCCTTGGGACAGGGGAACACTGAAGCTTTCTTT.

The count of this clone is one. The CDR3 here is CASSLDGTGGAGGYTF. As DNA, the CDR3 is TGTGCCAGCAGCTTAGATGGGACAGGGGGCGCAGGGGGCTACACCTTC. V and J are TRBV11-2 and TRBJ1-2; 12 positions agree with TRBD1. V dropped 0 bases and J dropped 8; count of bases not matched to a gene: 7. Germline V gene lookup returns CDR1 SGHAT and CDR2 FQNNGV. The CDR3 is 16 residues long.

This clone was recorded only once. V is TRBV2 and J is TRBJ1-6; no clear D gene. V dropped 3 bases and J dropped 4 bases, with 7 bases sitting between them. The CDR3 runs to 14 residues. The germline V gene encodes CDR1 SNHLY and CDR2 FYNNEI. The CDR3 region is CASSDTEYNSPLHF. Here the CDR3 DNA reads TGTGCCAGCAGTGATACAGAATATAATTCACCCCTCCACTTT. The entire variable domain, with the rest obtained from reference TRBV2 and TRBJ1-6, is as follows: EPEVTQTPSHQVTQMGQEVILRCVPISNHLYFYWYRQILGQKVEFLVSFYNNEISEKSEIFDDQFSVERPDGSNFTLKIRSTKLEDSAMYFCASSDTEYNSPLHFGNGTRLTVT.

V gene TRBV19 combines with J gene TRBJ2-7; 10 nucleotides align to TRBD1. CDR3 length: 14 amino acids. CDR1 is LNHDA and CDR2 is SQIVND in the germline V gene (reference sequence). J gave up 3 bases and V 6 bases, and 5 bases lay outside the gene matches. The CDR3 DNA reads as TGTGCCAGTAGAAACCGGGACAGGGGCTACGAGCAGTACTTC. As protein: CASRNRDRGYEQYF.

The rearrangement joins TRBV5-1 to TRBJ1-1; 7 bases are a match to TRBD1. CDR3 length: 15 residues. Germline CDR1 SGHRS, CDR2 YFSETQ. V trimming: 7 bases; J trimming: 1 base; junction bases outside the gene matches: 10. The CDR3 protein is CASSPSGTENTEAFF. The CDR3, as DNA: TGCGCCAGCTCGCCCTCCGGGACAGAGAACACTGAAGCTTTCTTT.

This chain uses TRBV14 with TRBJ2-1, with D perhaps TRBD2 (6 bases). V dropped 4 bases and J dropped 6 bases, with 19 bases sitting between them. The CDR3 has 16 amino acids. CDR1 is SGHDN, CDR2 FVKESK, per germline. CDR3 sequence: CASSPRSGRIFNEQFF. CDR3 DNA: TGTGCCAGCAGCCCCCGGAGCGGGCGAATCTTCAATGAGCAGTTCTTC.